This TCR beta chain was captured in a study of regulatory T cells in long-lasting Graves disease. To make TCR beta libraries, researchers used iRepertoire HTBI primers and Arm-PCR of CDR3 regions. Each CDR3 protein is one row after TCRdb ran MiXCR on the multiplex PCR reads. The table records 420,000 or so distinct CDR3 sequences, around 15% of them present only once. Time point in this sample: newly diagnosed GD, antithyroid drugs for less than 3 months. The TCR library was made from RNA extracted from PBMCs. This clonotype was found a few times. The same data also contributed to another study, on T cells in Graves' hyperthyroidism and ophthalmopathy.

The material was peripheral blood mononuclear cells (PBMCs), obtained at new diagnosis, from a patient treated with antithyroid drugs. This receptor was obtained from a woman aged 18 to 35 with Graves disease.

The CDR3 nucleotides read TGTGCCAGCAGCTTAGTCCCGGGACAGGGGACCTACAATGAGCAGTTCTTC. Translation gives CASSLVPGQGTYNEQFF. V is TRBV11-3 and J is TRBJ2-1, with 10 bases that match TRBD1. Germline values: CDR1 SGHNT, CDR2 YENEEA. With V trimmed by 1 base and J by 2 bases, 5 bases remained unmatched. CDR3 length equals 17 residues.